This TCR beta chain derives from a study of neurological immune-mediated disorders. 5'RACE generated cDNA with 10-nucleotide random UMIs. TCRdb reanalysed the 5' RACE reads using MiXCR and keeps one entry per CDR3 protein. The sample has 67,000 or so distinct CDR3 sequences, around 15% seen once. Time point denoted: longitudinal time-point 1 (baseline). The starting material, 2 million PBMCs stored at -80 C, gave rise to the unsorted libraries. The germline V gene has CDR1 SSHAT and CDR2 FNYEAQ (reference sequence). CDR3 length: 16 amino acids. Of note for this clonotype: A much more abundant neighbour one base away suggests this may be a read error.

The material sequenced was PBMCs. The rearrangement links TRBV7-7 to TRBJ1-6; 9 nucleotides agree with TRBD1. This TCR derives from a female donor with HTLV-1-associated myelopathy (HAM/TSP). In DNA, the CDR3 is TGTGCCAACAGCTTCGACCGGACAGGGGCCAATTCACCCCTCCACTTT. Amino acids: CANSFDRTGANSPLHF.